This TCR beta chain was retrieved from a study of cytomegalovirus exposure and HLA in healthy donors. Findings and caveats of the study: Later work found that TCR association rates differed between HLA loci; DRB1 had the most and HLA-C the fewest. Reports credit the classifier with highly specific, highly sensitive diagnosis of cytomegalovirus status.

Per the germline V gene, CDR1 is MNHNS and CDR2 is SASEGT. The V and J ends lost 4 bases and 10 bases respectively, with 23 bases between them. The CDR3 consists of 17 residues. Comments on this clone: The antigen is not known.

Primers for the PCR totalled 60 Vbeta and 13 Jbeta. Under the authors' procedure: Approximately 86 million unique TCR beta chains, 9 million to 12 million shared, were counted in a later analysis. Sequenced by immunoSEQ multiplex PCR; TCRdb stores in-frame clones only, minus some. The D gene and trimming were derived from the DNA, and the V and J assignments and clone size from that table. The sample lists under 200,000 clones, around 90% occurring once. V gene TRBV6-1 combines with J gene TRBJ1-6, with D perhaps matching TRBD1 (6 bases). The TCR sequence derives from a boy younger than 10 in good health and CMV-seronegative. Sequenced material: PBMCs. CDR3 DNA sequence: TGTGCCAGCAGTGTCAACCGGGGGGGAGGGGGGAAATCACCCCTCCACTTT. It codes for CASSVNRGGGGKSPLHF.